The T cell receptor (beta chain) under discussion was sequenced for a study of tumor-infiltrating lymphocytes in glioblastoma multiforme. TCR beta libraries were built from RNA through three nested multiplex PCR rounds using modified ARM-PCR. A C-beta primer primed TCRB cDNA from 0.4 to 0.55 ug RNA. Unique molecular identifiers were not described for the libraries. TCRdb independently ran MiXCR on the multiplex PCR reads; one entry per CDR3 protein. The sample lists 15,000 to 20,000 distinct CDR3 sequences, roughly 64% occurring once. The CDR3 length is 14 residues. Trimming removed 6 bases from V and 4 bases from J; junction bases left unmatched: 9. Comment on this clonotype: Its target is not known.

Study-level findings and limits: T cells were not sorted into functional subsets. Clone frequencies may be distorted by unequal TCR transcripts per cell.

This TCR derives from a male donor with glioblastoma. The chain employs TRBV12-3 or TRBV12-4 and TRBJ2-7; TRBD2 agrees at 7 bases. The sequencing input was peripheral blood. The CDR3 DNA reads TGTGCCAGCAGCCCCACGACTAGCCGTTACGAGCAGTACTTC. This encodes CASSPTTSRYEQYF.